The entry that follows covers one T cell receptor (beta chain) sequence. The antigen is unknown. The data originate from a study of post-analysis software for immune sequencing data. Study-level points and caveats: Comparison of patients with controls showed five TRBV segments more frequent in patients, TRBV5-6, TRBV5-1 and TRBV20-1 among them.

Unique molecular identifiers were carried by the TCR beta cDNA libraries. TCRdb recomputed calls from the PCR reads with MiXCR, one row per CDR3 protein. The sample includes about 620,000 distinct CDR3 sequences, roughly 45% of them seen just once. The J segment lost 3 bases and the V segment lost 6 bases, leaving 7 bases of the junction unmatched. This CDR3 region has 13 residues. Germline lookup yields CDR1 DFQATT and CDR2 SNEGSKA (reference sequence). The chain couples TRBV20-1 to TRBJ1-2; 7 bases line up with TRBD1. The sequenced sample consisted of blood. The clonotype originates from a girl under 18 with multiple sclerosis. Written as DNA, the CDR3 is TGCAGTGCGTCCGACAGGGTTGACTATGGCTACACCTTC. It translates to CSASDRVDYGYTF.